The 26 T cell receptor beta chains given below trace back to one sample, sequenced in a study of T cells in Graves' hyperthyroidism and ophthalmopathy. Researchers took RNA transcripts and amplified the TCR beta CDR3 regions from them. Primed by the HTBI set, a first-round RT-PCR was run on the TCR CDR3. TCRdb fed the multiplex PCR reads into MiXCR, producing one record per CDR3 protein. Among 690,000 or so distinct CDR3 sequences, over 15% were seen once, and the ten largest hold 16%. The sequencing sample was made of blood. These receptors were obtained from a woman between 50 and 59 years old with Graves' hyperthyroidism that later progressed to Graves' ophthalmopathy.

The chain is built from TRBV12-3 or TRBV12-4 and TRBJ2-1; 8 bases line up with TRBD1. Trimming took 4 bases from V and 2 from J; bases not matched to a gene: 7. The CDR3 is 16 residues long. The CDR3 spells CASSWPGTGAYNEQFF. For the CDR3, the DNA is TGTGCCAGCAGTTGGCCCGGGACAGGCGCCTACAATGAGCAGTTCTTC.

In its sample, this clonotype was seen many times. The chain's CDR3 is CASSLGVGAGSNTEAFF. Written as DNA, the CDR3 is TGTGCCAGCAGCTTAGGGGTAGGAGCGGGTTCAAACACTGAAGCTTTCTTT. The V and J genes are TRBV7-8 and TRBJ1-1; D gene unclear. Trimming took 1 base from V and 2 from J, leaving 17 bases between them. CDR3 length: 17 amino acids. CDR1 is SGHVS and CDR2 is FQNEAQ in the germline V gene.

The V gene is TRBV25-1, the J gene TRBJ1-1, with TRBD1 identical over 9 bases. Germline trimming cut 7 bases from V and 3 bases from J; bases unmatched to any gene: 3. Germline V gene data show CDR1 as MGHDK and CDR2 as SYGVNS. This CDR3 comprises 13 residues. The CDR3 DNA sequence: TGTGCCAGCAAAGACAGGGGGGACACTGAAGCTTTCTTT. Its translation: CASKDRGDTEAFF.

The chain joins TRBV5-8 to TRBJ2-1; TRBD1 agrees at 7 bases. Germline V gene data show CDR1 as SGHTS and CDR2 as YDEGEE. This CDR3 comprises 16 residues. V lost 2 bases, J lost 2 bases, and 7 bases stayed unmatched. The CDR3 DNA sequence: TGTGCCAGCAGCTTATGGGGCCAGGGGGCCTACAATGAGCAGTTCTTC. This encodes CASSLWGQGAYNEQFF.

This clonotype has at least ten counts. The CDR3 sequence: CASSQGSQLYGYTF. In DNA, the CDR3 is TGCGCCAGCAGCCAAGGATCCCAGCTCTATGGCTACACCTTC. The rearrangement links TRBV4-1 to TRBJ1-2; no firm D call. V was shortened by 1 base and J by 4 bases, with 10 bases between the two germline ends. The CDR3 loop spans 14 amino acids. Germline V lookup: CDR1 MGHRA, CDR2 YSYEKL.

This clonotype occurred many times. V gene TRBV11-2 combines with J gene TRBJ2-5, with 7 bases that match TRBD1. Germline V gene lookup returns CDR1 SGHAT and CDR2 FQNNGV. V lost 1 base and J lost 0; bases outside the gene matches: 5. This CDR3 spans 16 amino acids. The CDR3 nucleotides read TGTGCCAGCAGCTTAGCTCCCGGGACAGACCAAGAGACCCAGTACTTC. It yields the protein CASSLAPGTDQETQYF. The variable domain in full, with the rest retrieved from reference TRBV11-2 and TRBJ2-5, is EAGVAQSPRYKIIEKRQSVAFWCNPISGHATLYWYQQILGQGPKLLIQFQNNGVVDDSQLPKDRFSAERLKGVDSTLKIQPAKLEDSAVYLCASSLAPGTDQETQYFGPGTRLLVL.

V usage is TRBV3-1 and J usage is TRBJ2-5, with 13 bases that match TRBD2. CDR3 size: 16 residues. The germline gives CDR1 LGHDT, CDR2 YNNKEL (reference sequence). V trimming: 4 bases; J trimming: 5 bases; junction bases outside the gene matches: 7. The CDR3 is CASSRRLAGGRETQYF. The CDR3 DNA follows: TGTGCCAGCAGCCGAAGACTAGCGGGGGGCCGTGAGACCCAGTACTTC.

A few counts support this clonotype. The V call is TRBV3-1, the J call TRBJ1-2; D is possibly TRBD1 (5 bases). The CDR3 runs 15 residues. V gave up 4 bases and J gave up 6 bases, with 18 bases separating them. Germline lookup yields CDR1 LGHDT and CDR2 YNNKEL (reference sequence). The CDR3 DNA is TGTGCCAGCAGCCCGATCGGGGGGTCTGTACATGGCTACACCTTC. Amino acids: CASSPIGGSVHGYTF.

This clonotype was counted ten times or more. This chain uses TRBV12-3 or TRBV12-4 with TRBJ1-2; D remains unclear. CDR3 length: 14 residues. The V gene lost 3 bases and the J gene lost 5 bases, with 13 bases spanning the gap. This CDR3 reads CASSFGIGSYGYTF. CDR3 DNA: TGTGCCAGCAGTTTTGGGATAGGGTCATATGGCTACACCTTC.

The chain recombines TRBV30 with TRBJ1-4; D is uncertain. Between the trimmed V and J ends, which lost 1 base and 5 bases, there was a span of 11 bases. CDR3 length: 14 amino acids. Germline CDR1 GTSNPN, CDR2 SVGIG (reference sequence). The CDR3 sequence: CAWSDVGLNEKLFF. The CDR3 DNA is TGTGCCTGGAGTGATGTAGGGCTGAATGAAAAACTGTTTTTT.

This clonotype occurred many times. The J gene is TRBJ2-7, the V gene TRBV2; 7 bases match TRBD1. J was trimmed by 5 bases and V by 5 bases; bases with no gene match: 6. The CDR3 spans 13 residues. In germline, CDR1 is SNHLY, CDR2 FYNNEI. The CDR3 coding sequence is TGTGCCAGCAGTCTCGACAGGGCCCACGAGCAGTACTTC. It codes for CASSLDRAHEQYF.

As DNA, the CDR3 is TGTGCCACCAGCAGATGGGACAGGACGAACACTGAAGCTTTCTTT. Translation: CATSRWDRTNTEAFF. The rearrangement joins TRBV15 to TRBJ1-1, with TRBD1 matching over 8 bases. Germline-derived CDR1 and CDR2 are LNHNV and YYDKDF (reference sequence). V shed 2 bases, J shed 1 base, and the junction held 3 bases outside the gene matches. This CDR3 has 15 amino acids.

This clonotype was picked up many times. This rearrangement joins TRBV3-1 to TRBJ1-6; D gene unclear. Germline lookup yields CDR1 LGHDT and CDR2 YNNKEL (reference sequence). V dropped 2 bases and J dropped 5 bases, with 10 bases sitting between them. This CDR3 has 15 amino acids. The CDR3 here is CASSQRVYNNSPLHF. As DNA, the CDR3 is TGTGCCAGCAGCCAACGGGTGTATAATAATTCACCCCTCCACTTT.

In this sample, this clonotype turned up many times. The rearrangement uses TRBV5-1 and TRBJ2-1, with D tentatively TRBD2 (6 bases). The V gene lost 3 bases and the J gene lost 7 bases, with 14 bases spanning the gap. Germline V gives CDR1 SGHRS, CDR2 YFSETQ. The CDR3 has 14 amino acids. The CDR3 sequence: CASSSGVFGNEQFF. The DNA for the CDR3 is TGCGCCAGCAGCTCGGGGGTCTTTGGGAATGAGCAGTTCTTC.

This chain uses TRBV2 with TRBJ2-2, with D tentatively TRBD1 (7 bases). The CDR3 is 15 residues long. Looked up from germline, CDR1 is SNHLY and CDR2 is FYNNEI. Trimming stripped 5 bases from V and 1 base from J, with 11 bases between. The CDR3 is CASSHRGGNTGELFF. In DNA, the CDR3 is TGTGCCAGCAGTCACAGGGGAGGGAACACCGGGGAGCTGTTTTTT.

The chain uses TRBV4-1 and TRBJ2-5; possible D gene TRBD2, 6 bases. V was pared by 4 bases and J by 0 bases, with 12 bases between. CDR1 is MGHRA, CDR2 YSYEKL, per germline. The CDR3 totals 15 residues. The CDR3 loop is CASSPTGLNQETQYF. In DNA, the CDR3 is TGCGCCAGCAGCCCGACGGGACTGAACCAAGAGACCCAGTACTTC.

About this clonotype itself: With a much larger clone just one base away, this may be a read error. This chain links TRBV2 with TRBJ2-7; maybe TRBD2 (7 bases). The V gene lost 6 bases and the J gene lost 5 bases, with 20 bases spanning the gap. Germline values: CDR1 SNHLY, CDR2 FYNNEI. The CDR3 runs to 15 residues. The CDR3 nucleotides read TGTGCCAGCAGCGCAAGGGGGGGGAGTATCCACGAGCAGTACTTC. Translation: CASSARGGSIHEQYF.

This clonotype was detected many times. The CDR3 sequence: CASSPVETEAFF. Here the CDR3 DNA reads TGTGCCAGCTCACCAGTCGAGACTGAAGCTTTCTTT. V usage is TRBV18 and J usage is TRBJ1-1; D remains ambiguous. The CDR3 is 12 amino acids. CDR1 KGHSH and CDR2 LQKENI come from the germline V gene. Trimming stripped 2 bases from V and 5 bases from J, with 6 bases between.

This clonotype was counted a few times. The V gene is TRBV20-1, the J gene TRBJ1-5; 7 bases map to TRBD1. V was clipped by 5 bases and J by 5 bases; unmatched bases: 6. Germline CDR1 reads DFQATT; CDR2 reads SNEGSKA (reference sequence). This CDR3 comprises 13 residues. The CDR3 nucleotides read TGCAGTGCTGGCCGGGACAGAGATCAGCCCCAGCATTTT. Protein product: CSAGRDRDQPQHF.

V is TRBV30 and J is TRBJ1-6; a weak D match, TRBD1 (5 bases). Germline CDR1 reads GTSNPN; CDR2 reads SVGIG (reference sequence). This CDR3 contains 13 residues. Trimming left V 3 bases short and J 7 bases short, with 10 bases between. The CDR3 DNA follows: TGTGCCTGGAGGGGGCCTACAAATTCACCCCTCCACTTT. Its translation: CAWRGPTNSPLHF.

This clonotype was detected ten times or more. This chain uses TRBV30 with TRBJ1-2, with a possible D match to TRBD1 (6 bases). The CDR3 runs 14 residues. The V gene's germline CDR1 is GTSNPN and CDR2 SVGIG (reference sequence). Between the trimmed V and J ends, which lost 1 base and 3 bases, there was a span of 12 bases. The CDR3 DNA follows: TGTGCCTGGAGTGAACAGGGAAGAGACTATGGCTACACCTTC. As protein: CAWSEQGRDYGYTF.

Comments on this clonotype: Likely a read error: the CDR3 ends without its conserved phenylalanine or tryptophan. J is TRBJ2-2 and V is TRBV5-6; D unresolved. Trimming cost V 1 base and J 2 bases, with 9 bases left between them. The germline V gene has CDR1 SGHDT and CDR2 YYEEEE. The CDR3 is 15 amino acids. The CDR3 protein is CASSLYGVNTGELFS. CDR3 nucleotide sequence: TGTGCCAGCAGCTTGTACGGAGTTAACACCGGGGAGCTGTTTTCT.

This clonotype was observed a few times. This rearrangement joins TRBV7-2 to TRBJ2-2, with a possible D match to TRBD2 (5 bases). V lost 2 bases, J lost 8 bases, and 12 bases lay in between. Germline assignment: CDR1 SGHTA and CDR2 FQGNSA. There are 14 residues in the CDR3. The CDR3 sequence: CASSLILGGGELFF. CDR3 sequence (DNA): TGTGCCAGCAGCTTAATCCTCGGCGGGGGGGAGCTGTTTTTT.

This clonotype was seen a handful of times. The chain links TRBV6-1 to TRBJ1-2; a possible D gene is TRBD1 (6 bases). Looked up from germline, CDR1 is MNHNS and CDR2 is SASEGT. The germline V and J ends were trimmed by 6 bases and 0 bases, with 11 bases remaining between them. The CDR3 has 14 amino acids. The CDR3, as DNA: TGTGCCAGCAGCGGGAGGGACACTAACTATGGCTACACCTTC. Translating it yields CASSGRDTNYGYTF.

This clonotype was seen a few times. CDR3 amino acids: CASSPRLGVGEQFF. DNA of the CDR3: TGTGCCAGCAGCCCTAGACTAGGTGTCGGGGAGCAGTTCTTC. The rearrangement uses TRBV11-3 and TRBJ2-1, with D possibly being TRBD2 (6 bases). The germline V gene encodes CDR1 SGHNT and CDR2 YENEEA. The CDR3 totals 14 residues. Trimming pared 5 bases from V and 10 bases from J, leaving 18 bases between.

The genes are TRBV9 and TRBJ2-1; D uncertain. Germline-derived CDR1 and CDR2 are SGDLS and YYNGEE. This CDR3 comprises 15 residues. The V end was cut by 4 bases, the J end by 0 bases, with 11 bases between. The CDR3 sequence is CASSSPALSYNEQFF. As DNA, the CDR3 is TGTGCCAGCAGCTCCCCTGCCCTCTCCTACAATGAGCAGTTCTTC. The full variable domain, rest sourced from reference TRBV9 and TRBJ2-1, is DSGVTQTPKHLITATGQRVTLRCSPRSGDLSVYWYQQSLDQGLQFLIQYYNGEERAKGNILERFSAQQFPDLHSELNLSSLELGDSALYFCASSSPALSYNEQFFGPGTRLTVL.